Shown below are 10 T cell receptor beta chains from a single sample sequenced in a study of a mutant IDH1 vaccine in newly diagnosed glioma. Time point meaning: week 47, end of study. Doses consisted of 300 ug of mutant IDH1 20-mer peptide each, paired with topical imiquimod. Sequenced by immunoSEQ multiplex PCR; TCRdb stores in-frame clones only, minus some. The sample holds about 90,000 clones, approximately 89% seen once. Their recognized antigens are unknown. Source: PBMCs, taken from a glioma patient whose treatment included an IDH1 peptide vaccine. The receptors shown here come from a woman aged 45-60 years with glioma.

This chain connects TRBV4-2 to TRBJ2-7, with 7 bases aligning to TRBD1. Germline CDR1 is LGHNA and CDR2 is YNFKEQ. CDR3 length: 13 amino acids. V dropped 6 bases and J dropped 5; count of bases not matched to a gene: 7. The CDR3 DNA reads as TGTGCCAGCAGTCTTCGACAGGGCGACGAGCAGTACTTC. Amino acid sequence: CASSLRQGDEQYF.

This clone was detected once. This sequence joins TRBV27 and TRBJ1-5; D uncertain. The germline gives CDR1 MNHEY, CDR2 SMNVEV (reference sequence). Trimming took 6 bases from V and 11 from J, leaving 20 bases between them. The CDR3 loop spans 14 amino acids. CDR3 in DNA: TGTGCCAGCAGACCTATAGGTGGAGGTTTGACCCAGCATTTT. It is translated as CASRPIGGGLTQHF.

This chain connects TRBV30 to TRBJ2-5, with D possibly TRBD2 on 6 matching bases. The J call is uncertain, as TRBJ2-7 better fits the DNA end. The CDR3 sequence is 14 residues long. From germline, CDR1 is GTSNPN and CDR2 SVGIG (reference sequence). In DNA, the CDR3 is TGTGCCTGGAGTGTAGTGGGGGGAGGCTACGAGCAGTACTTC. This translates into CAWSVVGGGYEQYF.

The chain links TRBV12-2 to TRBJ2-1; the table assigns TRBD2, which was not confirmed against the DNA. TRBV12-2 is a pseudogene locus. This CDR3 contains 15 residues. The CDR3 sequence: CASRFSGSSYNEQFF. CDR3 bases: TGTGCAAGTCGCTTTAGCGGGAGCTCCTACAATGAGCAGTTCTTC.

The gene calls are TRBV7-9 and TRBJ2-3, with 9 bases identical to TRBD1. V was pared by 5 bases and J by 3 bases, with 12 bases of the junction left unmatched. The V gene's germline CDR1 is SEHNR and CDR2 FQNEAQ (reference sequence). The CDR3 is made up of 17 amino acids. CDR3 loop: CASSVGGGQGWTDTQYF. The DNA for the CDR3 is TGTGCCAGCAGCGTAGGCGGGGGACAGGGTTGGACAGATACGCAGTATTTT.

This clone was detected only once. J is TRBJ2-7 and V is TRBV10-2; D perhaps matches TRBD2 (5 bases). CDR3 size: 14 residues. Trimming took off 6 bases at V and 10 bases at J, with 22 bases between the two ends. Per the germline V gene, CDR1 is WSHSY and CDR2 is SAAADI. CDR3 nucleotides: TGCGCCAGCAGCGCATCCGGGTCCCCCCGGGAACAGTACTTC. It is translated as CASSASGSPREQYF.

The rearrangement joins TRBV5-4 to TRBJ2-7; D is possibly TRBD1 or TRBD2 (5 bases each). Trimming took 4 bases from V and 7 from J, leaving 21 bases between them. The V gene's germline CDR1 is SGHNT and CDR2 YYREEE (reference sequence). The CDR3 covers 15 residues. CDR3 residues: CASSTRQTTLGEQYF. The CDR3 nucleotides are TGTGCCAGCAGCACCCGACAGACTACCTTAGGGGAGCAGTACTTC.

V is TRBV5-1 and J is TRBJ2-5; TRBD1 might be the D (5 bases). The CDR3 has 13 residues. The germline CDR1 and CDR2 sequences are SGHRS and YFSETQ. The ends were cut back, 2 bases at V and 1 base at J, with 6 bases in the middle. The CDR3 loop reads CASSFQGQETQYF. The CDR3 nucleotides read TGCGCCAGCAGCTTCCAGGGCCAAGAGACCCAGTACTTC.

This chain joins TRBV7-9 and TRBJ1-4; D is uncertain. In germline, CDR1 is SEHNR, CDR2 FQNEAQ (reference sequence). The CDR3 sequence is 12 residues long. V shed 3 bases and J shed 7 bases, with 6 bases lying between them. CDR3 residues: CASSFVGEKLFF. CDR3 in DNA: TGTGCCAGCAGCTTCGTGGGTGAAAAACTGTTTTTT.

The chain carries TRBV5-4 and TRBJ2-5, with no clear D. This CDR3 comprises 14 residues. V gave up 1 base and J gave up 4 bases, with 11 bases separating them. Germline assignment: CDR1 SGHNT and CDR2 YYREEE (reference sequence). This CDR3 reads CASSLREAGETQYF. The CDR3 DNA reads TGTGCCAGCAGCTTGAGGGAAGCAGGAGAGACCCAGTACTTC.